This T cell receptor beta chain originates from a study of cytomegalovirus exposure and HLA in healthy donors (dated by TCRdb to 2016 to 2017). A note on the overall study: An earlier analysis of 587 of the donors reported 250 to 350 Gb of sequence data and 95 million to 130 million unique TCR beta sequences obtained from approximately 180 million T cells. The study aimed to test whether signatures of past pathogen exposure could be identified by cataloging public T cell receptors. Among about 390 genotyped donors of the cohort, an average of roughly 240,000 unique TCR beta nucleotide sequences were sequenced per donor, roughly 20% of them non-productive. Donor age, sex, ethnicity and CMV serostatus were compiled alongside the repertoire data. Because of strong linkage in the cohort, four or five DR-DQ haplotypes were treated as single units for association and clustering. To predict cytomegalovirus infection status, the study combined high-throughput TCR immunosequencing, statistical association of individual TCRs with disease status, and machine learning. Class I and class II HLA loci were covered by the typing at four-digit resolution. An earlier analysis of more than 450 of the donors used high-throughput TCR beta sequencing to judge whether each TCR beta V gene segment behaved as functional or pseudogenic. Every discovery cohort repertoire had been produced on one sequencing platform. In a later genetic analysis, genome-wide SNP genotypes for about three fifths of the 666 donors were used, and that subset was treated as a discovery cohort. The genetic ancestry cluster associated with self-reported Caucasian donors included roughly 84% of the 398 genotyped donors. Approximately 300 gigabases of sequencing data and approximately 85 million unique TCR sequences were included in an early release covering about 700 HLA-typed donors. To study patterns of TCR occurrence, a later analysis re-analyzed previously published TCR beta repertoires from hundreds of donors and added high-resolution HLA genotyping. A separate validation cohort of 100 to 150 different subjects was used in addition to the roughly 640-subject first cohort. The study profiled the T cell repertoires of 500 to 800 subjects by immunosequencing and related them to cytomegalovirus serostatus. Typing coverage differed by locus: A, B, C, DRB1 and DQB1 were typed in roughly 620-640 donors, DQA1 in approximately 520, DPA1 in 600 to 610, and DPB1 in roughly 470. Rather than drawing on any new phenotypic data, the later analysis identified candidate immune exposures from TCR beta sequences and the way those sequences occurred across donors.

CDR1 and CDR2 were assigned from the germline V gene as MNHNS and SASEGT. The CDR3 covers 18 residues, taking in both the cysteine and the phenylalanine. Here the CDR3 DNA is all that survives: 54 bases in frame from base 1. V ends up 4 bases short and J 0 bases short, with an unmatched junction base count of 10. The cohort was made up of 666 healthy bone marrow donors. All cohort members were sampled while nominally healthy, although unrecorded immune exposures were likely present. The donor was CMV seronegative and belonged to the group of 320 or so seronegative cohort members. A peripheral blood sample was collected from each donor, and TCR beta sequencing was performed on peripheral blood mononuclear cells. Genomic DNA was extracted from the blood cell samples with the Qiagen DNeasy Blood Extraction Kit. Note on this clone: What this receptor recognizes is not known. There are no base qualities to consult, and no much larger clone falls within one base.

Libraries were built with the immunoSEQ multiplex PCR assay. For the multiplex PCR, a mixture combining 60 forward primers for TCR Vbeta segments and 13 reverse primers for TCR Jbeta segments was used. A multiplex PCR assay on genomic DNA amplified the CDR3 region of rearranged TCR beta genes. The Illumina HiSeq System was used to sequence the amplified TCR beta libraries as 87-base-pair reads. The authors processed their data as follows. A later analysis tallied around 87 million unique TCR beta chains across the approximately 670 repertoires, and approximately 9.9 million of those chains were shared by two or more donors. A nearest-neighbor algorithm error-corrected the raw reads and collapsed the reads into unique sequences, merging closely related sequences to remove PCR and sequencing errors. CDR3 sequences were aligned to IMGT reference sequences to assign V, D and J gene segments. For a sequence to be retained, a match of at least six nucleotides was required to both a V gene segment and a J gene segment. Rearrangements were classified as productive when the CDR3 lacked stop codons and remained in frame with V and J, and all other rearrangements were classified as non-productive. Following IMGT convention, CDR3 was defined as the stretch from the second conserved V-encoded cysteine up to the conserved J-encoded phenylalanine. The earlier analysis of 500 to 650 of the donors excluded any sequence lacking an unambiguous match to a single V gene segment. In an earlier analysis of more than 500 of the donors, a V segment was called functional when productive rearrangements were above 56.7%, and segregating when the standard deviation between donors exceeded 5%. A statistical classification framework was built to diagnose cytomegalovirus status from the catalog of TCR beta chain sequences. In a later analysis, TCR nucleotide sequences were compared against IMGT/GENE-DB human TR gene sequences so that V and J genes could be assigned. A later analysis assigned CDR3 sequences and most-parsimonious VDJ recombination scenarios with the TCRdist pipeline. In a later analysis, each TCR beta chain was defined by its CDR3 amino acid sequence together with its V-gene family, and reads lacking a unique V-gene family were excluded. A later analysis removed 592 highly shared, low-generation-probability nucleotide sequences to deal with suspected cross-contamination and a sequencing artifact. In a later analysis, a clonal expansion index for each public chain was calculated from normalized within-repertoire ranks of inferred template counts. In a later analysis, generation probabilities were computed with a VDJ recombination model fitted to out-of-frame rearrangements, and the resulting probabilities were checked against IGoR. In a later analysis, hypergeometric tests were used to score TCR-TCR, TCR-HLA and TCR-CMV co-occurrence, with a repertoire-size bias correction applied to TCR pairs. A later analysis estimated false discovery rates by permuting HLA or CMV assignments 20 times. In a later analysis, co-occurring TCRs were grouped using DBSCAN, with TCRdist sequence similarity added in when clustering inside HLA-allele-positive subsets. Repertoires with fewer than 30,000 or more than 120,000 public chains, plus five repertoires with anomalous nucleotide sharing, were excluded from co-occurrence clustering. Sourced from immuneACCESS, this table was stored by TCRdb with only in-frame sequences that have V and J called. A share of the clones is absent; for the studies checked, an unresolved V gene accounts for under half, and the remainder has no known explanation. That table gives V, J and clone size, and the DNA gave D and trimming. Counted in this sample were about 200,000 clones; 82% of them appeared once. Jointly, the top ten make up approximately 0.098% of the sample.

Points the paper makes about the study in general: A total of 164 TCR beta chains were listed by the study as associated with cytomegalovirus. In a later analysis, HLA-associated TCR beta chains were found to be more clonally expanded and to have lower generation probabilities than equally common non-associated chains. Across donors, most TCR sequences were observed very rarely, whereas some public TCRs were present in many individuals. Several of the top co-occurrence clusters appeared to be linked to parvovirus B19, influenza, CMV and Epstein-Barr virus, according to a later analysis. Because the 87-base-pair reads could not distinguish some IMGT-functional V segments, including TRBV6-2 and TRBV6-3, those segments were excluded. The cohort was sequenced for TCR beta chains only, and without alpha or paired-chain data the features that could be detected were limited. Around 16 rarely observed V segments, including chromosome 9 orphons, were excluded from the earlier analysis of several hundred of the donors because counts were too low. A cluster of highly shared sequence variants was judged likely to be a technical artifact of the sequencing pipeline. When HLA alleles, especially DR and DQ, strongly co-occurred, attributing TCR associations to individual alleles was difficult. In a later analysis, the rate of TCR association differed among HLA loci, with DRB1 alleles having the most associated TCRs and HLA-C alleles having the fewest. A later genetic analysis reported fewer N-insertions in productive TCRs among donors in an Asian-associated ancestry cluster than the roughly 620-donor mean. In a later analysis, most CMV-associated TCR beta chains were found to appear HLA-restricted, with HLA associations seemingly driven largely by CMV exposure. In a later analysis, over 15,000 TCR beta sequences were associated with specific HLA alleles at a false discovery rate of 0.05. The classifier was reported to diagnose cytomegalovirus status with high specificity and sensitivity in both the original and validation cohorts. A further reported finding was that TCR beta sequences accurately predicted the HLA-A and HLA-B alleles for most subjects in the first cohort. Roughly uniform sequencing depth across donors was assumed in presence/absence analyses, although this assumption may not hold. Because some donors lacked HLA typing at each locus, the association tests relied only on the typed subset. Three of the identified cytomegalovirus-associated TCR beta chains were confirmed in vitro to be specific for cytomegalovirus antigens. Immune exposure information for the cohort was limited to CMV serostatus. An association between a missense DCLRE1C variant and V-gene and J-gene trimming of TCR beta chains was found in a later genetic analysis and replicated in an independent cohort. Correlated functional status among segregating V segments might reflect linkage disequilibrium, but an unknown experimental factor could not be ruled out. It was suggested by the authors that the approach could potentially be generalized to other disease states and immunological phenotypes. In an earlier analysis of 500 to 650 of the donors, most TCR beta V segments appeared in productive rearrangements about 87% or about 30% of the time, broadly matching IMGT annotations.

The sequencing input was PBMCs. The TCR was taken from a boy aged 2 to 9 in good health and CMV-seronegative. The rearranged segments are TRBV6-1 and TRBJ1-5; 9 bases in the junction line up with TRBD1. The DNA sequence reads TGTGCCAGCAGTGCTTTTGGGACAGGGTCGAGTAGCAATCAGCCCCAGCATTTT. This codes for CASSAFGTGSSSNQPQHF.